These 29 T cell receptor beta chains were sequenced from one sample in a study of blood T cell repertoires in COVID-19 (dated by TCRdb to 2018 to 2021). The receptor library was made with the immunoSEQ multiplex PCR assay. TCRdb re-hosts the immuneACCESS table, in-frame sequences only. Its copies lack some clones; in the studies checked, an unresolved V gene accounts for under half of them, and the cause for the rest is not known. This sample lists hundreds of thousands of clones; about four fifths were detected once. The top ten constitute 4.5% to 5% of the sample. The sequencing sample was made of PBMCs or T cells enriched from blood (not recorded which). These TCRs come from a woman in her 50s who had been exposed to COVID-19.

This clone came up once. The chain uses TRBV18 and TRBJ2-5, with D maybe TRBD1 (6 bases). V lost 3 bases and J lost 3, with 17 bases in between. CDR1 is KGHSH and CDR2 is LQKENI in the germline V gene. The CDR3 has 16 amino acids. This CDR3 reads CASSPANREVKETQYF. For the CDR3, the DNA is TGTGCCAGCTCACCTGCTAACAGGGAAGTAAAAGAGACCCAGTACTTC.

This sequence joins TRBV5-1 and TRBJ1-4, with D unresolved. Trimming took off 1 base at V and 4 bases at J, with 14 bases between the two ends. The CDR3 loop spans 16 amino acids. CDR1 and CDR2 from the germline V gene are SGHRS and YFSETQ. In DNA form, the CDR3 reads TGCGCCAGCAGCTTGTCTACAGTCGGCCTTAATGAAAAACTGTTTTTT. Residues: CASSLSTVGLNEKLFF.

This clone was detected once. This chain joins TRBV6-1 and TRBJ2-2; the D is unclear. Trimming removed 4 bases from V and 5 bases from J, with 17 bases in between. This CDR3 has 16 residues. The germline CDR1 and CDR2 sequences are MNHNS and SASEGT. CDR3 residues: CASSVAGWSGTGELFF. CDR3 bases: TGTGCCAGCAGTGTGGCCGGGTGGTCCGGTACCGGGGAGCTGTTTTTT.

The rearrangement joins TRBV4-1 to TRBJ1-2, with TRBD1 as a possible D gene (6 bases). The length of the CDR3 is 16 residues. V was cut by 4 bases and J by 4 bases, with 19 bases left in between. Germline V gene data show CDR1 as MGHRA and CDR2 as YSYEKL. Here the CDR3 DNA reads TGCGCCAGCAGCCGAACGTGGGGGCCGGACTCCTATGGCTACACCTTC. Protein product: CASSRTWGPDSYGYTF.

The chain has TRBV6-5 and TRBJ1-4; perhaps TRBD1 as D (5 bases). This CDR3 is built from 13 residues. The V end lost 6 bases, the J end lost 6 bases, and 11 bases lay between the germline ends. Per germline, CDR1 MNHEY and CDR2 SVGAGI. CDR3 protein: CASSRRGYEKLFF. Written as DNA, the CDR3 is TGTGCCAGCAGCCGAAGGGGATATGAAAAACTGTTTTTT.

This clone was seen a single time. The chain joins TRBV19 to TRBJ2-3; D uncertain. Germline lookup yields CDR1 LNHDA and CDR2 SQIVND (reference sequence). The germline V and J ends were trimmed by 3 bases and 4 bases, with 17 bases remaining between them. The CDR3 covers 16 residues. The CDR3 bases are TGTGCCAGTAGTATCCGGAGAGCGCTACACCCAGATACGCAGTATTTT. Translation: CASSIRRALHPDTQYF.

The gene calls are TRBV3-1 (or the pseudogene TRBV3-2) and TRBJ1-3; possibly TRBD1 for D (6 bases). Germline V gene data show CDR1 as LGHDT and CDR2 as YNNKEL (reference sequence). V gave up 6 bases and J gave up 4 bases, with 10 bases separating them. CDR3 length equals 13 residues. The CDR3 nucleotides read TGTGCCAGCAGTACAGGGAGAGGAAACACCATATATTTT. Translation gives CASSTGRGNTIYF.

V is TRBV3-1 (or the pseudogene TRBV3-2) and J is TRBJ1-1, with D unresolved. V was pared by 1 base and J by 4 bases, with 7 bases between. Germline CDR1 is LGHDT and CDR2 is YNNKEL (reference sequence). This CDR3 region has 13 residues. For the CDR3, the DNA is TGTGCCAGCAGCCAAGCCCGGAGCACTGAAGCTTTCTTT. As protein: CASSQARSTEAFF.

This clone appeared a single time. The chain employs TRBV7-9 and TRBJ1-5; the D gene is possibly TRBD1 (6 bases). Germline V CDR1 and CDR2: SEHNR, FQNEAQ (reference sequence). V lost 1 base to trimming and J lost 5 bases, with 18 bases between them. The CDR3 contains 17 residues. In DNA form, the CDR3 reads TGTGCCAGCAGCTTAGGCACAGGGACGAGGTTGCATCAGCCCCAGCATTTT. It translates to CASSLGTGTRLHQPQHF.

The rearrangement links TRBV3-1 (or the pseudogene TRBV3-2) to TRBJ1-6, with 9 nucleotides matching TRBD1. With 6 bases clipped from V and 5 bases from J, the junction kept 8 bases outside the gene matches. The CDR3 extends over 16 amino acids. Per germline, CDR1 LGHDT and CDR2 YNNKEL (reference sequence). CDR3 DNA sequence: TGTGCCAGCAGTCGAGGGACAGGGTTCGATAATTCACCCCTCCACTTT. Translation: CASSRGTGFDNSPLHF.

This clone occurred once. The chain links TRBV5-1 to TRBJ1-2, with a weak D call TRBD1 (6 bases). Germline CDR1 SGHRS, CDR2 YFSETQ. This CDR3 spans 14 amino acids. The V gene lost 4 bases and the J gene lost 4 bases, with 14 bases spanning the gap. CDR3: CASSPGERSYGYTF. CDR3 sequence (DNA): TGCGCCAGCAGCCCAGGGGAAAGAAGCTATGGCTACACCTTC.

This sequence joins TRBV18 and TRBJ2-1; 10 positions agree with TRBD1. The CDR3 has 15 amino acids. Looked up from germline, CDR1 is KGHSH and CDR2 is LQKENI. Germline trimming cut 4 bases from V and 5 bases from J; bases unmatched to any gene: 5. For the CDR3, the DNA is TGTGCCAGCTCACAGGACAGGGGGGGGAACAATGAGCAGTTCTTC. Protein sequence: CASSQDRGGNNEQFF.

The CDR3 reads CASSIGASGGSNEQFF. In nucleotides, the CDR3 is TGTGCCAGTAGTATAGGGGCTAGCGGGGGGTCCAATGAGCAGTTCTTC. The chain is built from TRBV19 and TRBJ2-1; 11 nucleotides agree with TRBD2. The trim removed 1 base at V and 6 bases at J, leaving 5 bases unmatched. The CDR3 loop spans 16 amino acids. Germline V CDR1 and CDR2: LNHDA, SQIVND (reference sequence).

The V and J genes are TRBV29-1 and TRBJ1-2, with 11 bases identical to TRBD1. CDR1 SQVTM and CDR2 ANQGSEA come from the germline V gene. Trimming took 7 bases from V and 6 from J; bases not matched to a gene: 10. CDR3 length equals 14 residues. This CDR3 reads CSGPGQGAFHGYTF. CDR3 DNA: TGCAGCGGGCCCGGACAGGGGGCTTTTCATGGCTACACCTTC.

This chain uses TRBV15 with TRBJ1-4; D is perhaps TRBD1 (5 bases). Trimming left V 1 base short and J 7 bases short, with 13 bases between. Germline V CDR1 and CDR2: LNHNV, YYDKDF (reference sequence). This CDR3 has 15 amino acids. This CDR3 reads CATSRGGANVEKLFF. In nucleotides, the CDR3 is TGTGCCACCAGCAGAGGCGGGGCCAACGTTGAAAAACTGTTTTTT.

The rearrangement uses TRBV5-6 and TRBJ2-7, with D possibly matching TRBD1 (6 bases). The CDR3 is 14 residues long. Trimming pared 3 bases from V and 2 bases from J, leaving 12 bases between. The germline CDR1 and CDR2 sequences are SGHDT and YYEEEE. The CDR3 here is CASSWTRDTYEQYF. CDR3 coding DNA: TGTGCCAGCAGCTGGACCCGGGACACCTACGAGCAGTACTTC.

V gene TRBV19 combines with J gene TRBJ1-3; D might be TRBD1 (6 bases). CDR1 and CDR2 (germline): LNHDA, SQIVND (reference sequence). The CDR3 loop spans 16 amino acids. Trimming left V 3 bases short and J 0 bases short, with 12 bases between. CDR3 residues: CASSIRGPLSGNTIYF. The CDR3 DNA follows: TGTGCCAGTAGTATCAGGGGACCTCTCTCTGGAAACACCATATATTTT. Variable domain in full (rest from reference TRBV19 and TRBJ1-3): DGGITQSPKYLFRKEGQNVTLSCEQNLNHDAMYWYRQDPGQGLRLIYYSQIVNDFQKGDIAEGYSVSREKKESFPLTVTSAQKNPTAFYLCASSIRGPLSGNTIYFGEGSWLTVV.

In DNA form, the CDR3 reads TGTGCCAGCAGTTTCCCGGGACAGATCTACGAGCAGTACTTC. Translated, it gives CASSFPGQIYEQYF. The chain has TRBV6-6 and TRBJ2-7; 7 positions agree with TRBD1. The V gene end was trimmed by 4 bases and the J gene end by 3 bases; junction bases not matched to a gene: 6. Per germline, CDR1 MNHNY and CDR2 SVGAGI (reference sequence). The CDR3 runs to 14 residues.

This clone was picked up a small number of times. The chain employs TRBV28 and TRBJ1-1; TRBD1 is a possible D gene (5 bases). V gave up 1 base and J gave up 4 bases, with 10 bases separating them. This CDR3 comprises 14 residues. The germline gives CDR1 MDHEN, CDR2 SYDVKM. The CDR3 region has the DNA TGTGCCAGCAGTTTATATTCGGGGGGCACTGAAGCTTTCTTT. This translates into CASSLYSGGTEAFF. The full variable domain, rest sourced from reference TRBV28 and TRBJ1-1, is DVKVTQSSRYLVKRTGEKVFLECVQDMDHENMFWYRQDPGLGLRLIYFSYDVKMKEKGDIPEGYSVSREKKERFSLILESASTNQTSMYLCASSLYSGGTEAFFGQGTRLTVV.

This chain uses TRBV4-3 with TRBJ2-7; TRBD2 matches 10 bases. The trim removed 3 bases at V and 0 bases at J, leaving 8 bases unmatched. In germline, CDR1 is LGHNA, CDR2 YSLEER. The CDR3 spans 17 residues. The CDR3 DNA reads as TGCGCCAGCAGCCATCGCCTAGCGGGGGCTAACTCCTACGAGCAGTACTTC. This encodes CASSHRLAGANSYEQYF.

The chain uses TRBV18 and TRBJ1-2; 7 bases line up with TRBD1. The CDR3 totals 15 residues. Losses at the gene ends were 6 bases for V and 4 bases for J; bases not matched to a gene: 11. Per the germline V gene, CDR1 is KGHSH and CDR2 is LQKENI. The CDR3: CASSPGAGGLYGYTF. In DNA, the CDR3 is TGTGCCAGCTCCCCAGGGGCAGGGGGACTCTATGGCTACACCTTC.

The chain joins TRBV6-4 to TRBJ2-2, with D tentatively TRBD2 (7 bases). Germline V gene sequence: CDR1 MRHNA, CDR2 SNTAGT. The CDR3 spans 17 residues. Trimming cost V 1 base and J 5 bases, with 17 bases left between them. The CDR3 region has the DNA TGTGCCAGCAGTGACTTGGCGGGGGCCGCGGGGACCGGGGAGCTGTTTTTT. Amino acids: CASSDLAGAAGTGELFF.

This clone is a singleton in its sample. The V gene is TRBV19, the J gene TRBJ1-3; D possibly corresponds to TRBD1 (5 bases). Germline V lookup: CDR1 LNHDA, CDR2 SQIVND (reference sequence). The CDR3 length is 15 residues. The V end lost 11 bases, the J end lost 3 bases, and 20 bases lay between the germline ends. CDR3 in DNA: TGTGCCTGCAGCGGCGGGGACCTCTTTGGAAACACCATATATTTT. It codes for CACSGGDLFGNTIYF.

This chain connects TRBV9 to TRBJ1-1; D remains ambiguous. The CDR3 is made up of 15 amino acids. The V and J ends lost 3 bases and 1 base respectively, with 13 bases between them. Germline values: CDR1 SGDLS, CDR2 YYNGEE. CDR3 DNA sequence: TGTGCCAGCAGCGGAGTGACGGGGTGGAACACTGAAGCTTTCTTT. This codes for CASSGVTGWNTEAFF. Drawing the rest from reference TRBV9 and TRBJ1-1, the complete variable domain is DSGVTQTPKHLITATGQRVTLRCSPRSGDLSVYWYQQSLDQGLQFLIQYYNGEERAKGNILERFSAQQFPDLHSELNLSSLELGDSALYFCASSGVTGWNTEAFFGQGTRLTVV.

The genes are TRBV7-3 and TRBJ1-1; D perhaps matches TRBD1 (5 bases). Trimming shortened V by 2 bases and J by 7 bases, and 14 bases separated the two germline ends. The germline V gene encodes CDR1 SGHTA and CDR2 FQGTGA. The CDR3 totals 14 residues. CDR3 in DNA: TGTGCCAGCAGCTTACGGGGGGTAGGTGGTGAAGCTTTCTTT. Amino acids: CASSLRGVGGEAFF. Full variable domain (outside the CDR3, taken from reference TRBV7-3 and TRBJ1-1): GAGVSQTPSNKVTEKGKYVELRCDPISGHTALYWYRQSLGQGPEFLIYFQGTGAADDSGLPNDRFFAVRPEGSVSTLKIQRTERGDSAVYLCASSLRGVGGEAFFGQGTRLTVV.

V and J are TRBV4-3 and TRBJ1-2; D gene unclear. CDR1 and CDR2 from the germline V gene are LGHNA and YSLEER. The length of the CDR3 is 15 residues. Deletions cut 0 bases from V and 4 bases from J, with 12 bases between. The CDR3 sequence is CASSQDERTPYGYTF. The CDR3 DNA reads TGCGCCAGCAGCCAAGATGAGAGAACTCCCTATGGCTACACCTTC.

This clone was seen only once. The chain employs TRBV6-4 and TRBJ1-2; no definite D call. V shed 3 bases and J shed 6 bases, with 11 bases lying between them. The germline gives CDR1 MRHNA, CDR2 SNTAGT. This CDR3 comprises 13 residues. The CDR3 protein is CASSEWAGDGYTF. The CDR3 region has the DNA TGTGCCAGCAGTGAATGGGCAGGTGATGGCTACACCTTC.

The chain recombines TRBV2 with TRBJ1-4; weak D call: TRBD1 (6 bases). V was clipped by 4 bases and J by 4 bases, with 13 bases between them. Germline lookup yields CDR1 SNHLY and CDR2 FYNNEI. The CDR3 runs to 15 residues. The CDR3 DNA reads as TGTGCCAGCAGTGGAGGGGGGGCCGGTAATGAAAAACTGTTTTTT. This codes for CASSGGGAGNEKLFF.

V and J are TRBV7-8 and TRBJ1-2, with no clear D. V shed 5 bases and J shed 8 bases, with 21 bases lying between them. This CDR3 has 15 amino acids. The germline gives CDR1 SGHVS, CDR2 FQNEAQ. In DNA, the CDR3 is TGTGCCAGCAGCCCCCCGGGAGGGTCTCGGCAAGGCTACACCTTC. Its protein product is CASSPPGGSRQGYTF.